This TCR beta chain came from a study of control samples from healthy donors and cancer patients. The CDR3 extends over 13 amino acids. In germline, CDR1 is SNHLY, CDR2 FYNNEI. With 9 bases clipped from V and 4 bases from J, the junction kept 8 bases outside the gene matches. Clones were sequenced by immunoSEQ multiplex PCR, and TCRdb holds only the in-frame ones, with some missing. This table holds 35,000 to 50,000 clones, around 94% found once. The rearrangement joins TRBV2 to TRBJ1-2; 7 bases align to TRBD1. Sequenced sample: blood. The clonotype originates from a man aged 55-75 years in good health. This chain's CDR3 is CARQLTGAYGYTF. In nucleotides, the CDR3 is TGTGCCAGACAGCTAACAGGGGCCTATGGCTACACCTTC.